This T cell receptor (beta chain) was found in a study of T-cell reconstitution after alpha-beta-depleted transplantation in children. The study, taken as a whole, reports: Several hundred graft clones that had expanded were reportedly the source of alpha-beta T cells about two months after transplant. Once a year had passed after transplant, T-cell counts and diversity came mostly from newly produced T cells. Where some patients showed high TCRbeta diversity at day 60, it came from recipient T cells and thymic progenitors that had survived.

This clonotype was counted only a few times. Antigen unknown. Unique molecular identifiers tagged the TCRbeta library. TCRdb processed the PCR reads anew with MiXCR; each CDR3 protein has one entry. The repertoire holds roughly 500,000 distinct CDR3 sequences, with more than 9% as singletons. The clonotype comes from a child aged 2 to 15 with inherited bone marrow failure, due to receive a stem cell transplant. The sequencing here drew on PBMCs, taken before TCRalphabeta/CD19-depleted stem cell transplant.

Written as DNA, the CDR3 is TGTGCCAGTAGTATTATGAAGGGTTTTCCAACCGGGGAGCTGTTTTTT. Amino acids: CASSIMKGFPTGELFF. The chain joins TRBV19 to TRBJ2-2; D remains ambiguous. V lost 3 bases and J 5 bases, leaving 16 bases between the germline ends. CDR1 and CDR2 from the germline V gene are LNHDA and SQIVND (reference sequence). There are 16 residues in the CDR3.